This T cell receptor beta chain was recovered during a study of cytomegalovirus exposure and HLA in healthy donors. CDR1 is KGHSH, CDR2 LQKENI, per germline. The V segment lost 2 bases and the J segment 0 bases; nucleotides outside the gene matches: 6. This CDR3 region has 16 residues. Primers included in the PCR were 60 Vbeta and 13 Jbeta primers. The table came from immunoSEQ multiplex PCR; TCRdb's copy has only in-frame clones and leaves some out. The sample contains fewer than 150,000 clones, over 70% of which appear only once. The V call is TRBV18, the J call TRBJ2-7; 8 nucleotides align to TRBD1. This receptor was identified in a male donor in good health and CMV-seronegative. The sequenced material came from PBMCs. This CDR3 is CASSPGRGPSSYEQYF. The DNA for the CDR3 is TGTGCCAGCTCACCAGGCAGGGGGCCGAGCTCCTACGAGCAGTACTTC.